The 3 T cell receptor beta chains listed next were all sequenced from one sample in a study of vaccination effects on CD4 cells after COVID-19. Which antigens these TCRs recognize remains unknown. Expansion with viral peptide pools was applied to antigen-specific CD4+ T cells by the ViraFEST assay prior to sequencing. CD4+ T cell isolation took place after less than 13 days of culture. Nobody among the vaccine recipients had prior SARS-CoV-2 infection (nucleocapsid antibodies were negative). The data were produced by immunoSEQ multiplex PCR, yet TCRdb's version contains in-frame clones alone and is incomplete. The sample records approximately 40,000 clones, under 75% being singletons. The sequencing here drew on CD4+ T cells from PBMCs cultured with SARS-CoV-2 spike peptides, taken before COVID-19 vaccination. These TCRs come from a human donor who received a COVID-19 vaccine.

CDR3 bases: TGTGCCAGCAGCCAGCCCTCTAGGAAGCAGTACTTC. It is translated as CASSQPSRKQYF. The chain links TRBV14 to TRBJ2-7; D gene unclear. V lost 3 bases, J lost 8 bases, and 11 bases lay in between. Germline CDR1 SGHDN, CDR2 FVKESK. The CDR3 loop spans 12 amino acids.

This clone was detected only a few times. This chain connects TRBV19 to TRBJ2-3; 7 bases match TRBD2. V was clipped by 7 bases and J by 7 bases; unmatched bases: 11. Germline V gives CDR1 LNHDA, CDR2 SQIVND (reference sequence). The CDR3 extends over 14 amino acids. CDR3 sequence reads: CASKREQRGHTQYF. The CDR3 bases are TGTGCCAGTAAGAGGGAGCAGCGGGGACATACGCAGTATTTT. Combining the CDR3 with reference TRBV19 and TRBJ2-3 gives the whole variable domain DGGITQSPKYLFRKEGQNVTLSCEQNLNHDAMYWYRQDPGQGLRLIYYSQIVNDFQKGDIAEGYSVSREKKESFPLTVTSAQKNPTAFYLCASKREQRGHTQYFGPGTRLTVL.

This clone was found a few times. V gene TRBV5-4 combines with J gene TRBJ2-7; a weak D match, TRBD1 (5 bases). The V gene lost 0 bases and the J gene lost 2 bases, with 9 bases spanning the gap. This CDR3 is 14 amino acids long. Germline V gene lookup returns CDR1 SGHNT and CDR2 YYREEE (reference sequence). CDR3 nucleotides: TGTGCCAGCAGCTTGGCAGGGTCTCCCTACGAGCAGTACTTC. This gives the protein CASSLAGSPYEQYF. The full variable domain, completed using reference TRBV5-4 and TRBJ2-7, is ETGVTQSPTHLIKTRGQQVTLRCSSQSGHNTVSWYQQALGQGPQFIFQYYREEENGRGNFPPRFSGLQFPNYSSELNVNALELDDSALYLCASSLAGSPYEQYFGPGTRLTVT.